This T cell receptor beta chain was sequenced during a study of shared clonotypes between healthy human individuals. Trimming stripped 6 bases from V and 4 bases from J, with 13 bases between. The CDR3 consists of 14 residues. Germline-derived CDR1 and CDR2 are MDHEN and SYDVKM. In regard to this clone: Its antigen is unidentified.

Donors had no recently reported acute infections or vaccinations and were HIV-negative. Study observations and caveats: A generally larger estimated richness was seen in naive subsets than in memory subsets.

Sequenced by immunoSEQ multiplex PCR; TCRdb stores in-frame clones only, minus some. This repertoire shows over a million clones, 78% found once; its top ten account for 0.5% to 0.6%. Sequenced input: memory CD4+ T cells from PBMCs. The sample's subset: CD45RA-negative fraction. The rearrangement links TRBV28 to TRBJ2-1; TRBD2 is a possible D gene (6 bases). The clonotype originates from a young man in good health. Some clones in this sample may be carry-over from other donors' samples. The CDR3 region is CASRLSGNYNEQFF. DNA for the CDR3: TGTGCCAGCAGACTTAGCGGAAATTACAATGAGCAGTTCTTC.